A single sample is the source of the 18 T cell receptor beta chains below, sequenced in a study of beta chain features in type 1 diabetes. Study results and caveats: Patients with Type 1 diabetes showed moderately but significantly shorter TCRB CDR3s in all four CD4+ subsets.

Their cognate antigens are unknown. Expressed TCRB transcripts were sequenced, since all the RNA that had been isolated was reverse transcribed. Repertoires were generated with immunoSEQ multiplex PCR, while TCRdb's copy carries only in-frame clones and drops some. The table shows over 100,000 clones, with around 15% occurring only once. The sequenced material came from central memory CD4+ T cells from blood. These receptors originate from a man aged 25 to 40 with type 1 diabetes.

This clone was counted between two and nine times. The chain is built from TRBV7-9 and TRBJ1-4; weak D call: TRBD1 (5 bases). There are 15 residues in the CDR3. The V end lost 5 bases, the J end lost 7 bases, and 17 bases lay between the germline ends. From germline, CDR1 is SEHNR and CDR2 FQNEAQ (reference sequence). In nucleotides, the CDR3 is TGTGCCAGCAGCACGAACCAGGGACCGGGTGAAAAACTGTTTTTT. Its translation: CASSTNQGPGEKLFF.

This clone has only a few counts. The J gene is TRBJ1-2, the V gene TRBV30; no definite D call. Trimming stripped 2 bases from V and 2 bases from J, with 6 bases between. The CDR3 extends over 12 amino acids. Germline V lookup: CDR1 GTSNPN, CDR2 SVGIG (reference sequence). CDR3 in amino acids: CAWSLINYGYTF. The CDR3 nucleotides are TGTGCCTGGAGTCTCATAAACTATGGCTACACCTTC.

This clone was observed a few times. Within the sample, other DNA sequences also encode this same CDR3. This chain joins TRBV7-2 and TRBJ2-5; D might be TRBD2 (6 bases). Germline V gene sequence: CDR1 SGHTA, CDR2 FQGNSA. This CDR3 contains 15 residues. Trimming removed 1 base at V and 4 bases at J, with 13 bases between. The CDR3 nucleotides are TGTGCCAGCAGCTTAGTGTTCGGGGGTCGAGAGACCCAGTACTTC. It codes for CASSLVFGGRETQYF. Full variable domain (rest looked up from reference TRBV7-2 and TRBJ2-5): GAGVSQSPSNKVTEKGKDVELRCDPISGHTALYWYRQSLGQGLEFLIYFQGNSAPDKSGLPSDRFSAERTGGSVSTLTIQRTQQEDSAVYLCASSLVFGGRETQYFGPGTRLLVL.

For the CDR3, the DNA is TGCGCCAGCAGCCACCTTGATAAAAACTATGGCTACACCTTC. Translating it yields CASSHLDKNYGYTF. The chain links TRBV4-3 to TRBJ1-2, with no clear D. From germline, CDR1 is LGHNA and CDR2 YSLEER. The CDR3 is 14 amino acids. V lost 3 bases and J 2 bases, leaving 10 bases between the germline ends.

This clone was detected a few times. The CDR3 region has the DNA TGTGCCAGCAGTGAAGGTGGAAGCTCCTACAATGAGCAGTTCTTC. Its protein is CASSEGGSSYNEQFF. The rearrangement links TRBV2 to TRBJ2-1, with D unresolved. Germline CDR1 and CDR2: SNHLY and FYNNEI. V lost 1 base, J lost 0 bases, and 7 bases lay in between. CDR3 size: 15 residues.

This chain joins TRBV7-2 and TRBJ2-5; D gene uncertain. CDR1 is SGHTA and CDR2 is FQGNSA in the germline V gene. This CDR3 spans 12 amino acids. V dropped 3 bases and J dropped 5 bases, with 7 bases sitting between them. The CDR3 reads CASSLTRETQYF. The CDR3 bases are TGTGCCAGCAGCTTGACTCGGGAGACCCAGTACTTC.

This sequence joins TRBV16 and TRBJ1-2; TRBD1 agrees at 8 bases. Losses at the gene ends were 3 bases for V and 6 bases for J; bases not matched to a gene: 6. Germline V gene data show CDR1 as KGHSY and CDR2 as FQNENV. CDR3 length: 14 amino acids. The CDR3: CASSHPDRGHGYTF. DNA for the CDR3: TGTGCCAGCAGCCACCCCGACAGGGGACATGGCTACACCTTC.

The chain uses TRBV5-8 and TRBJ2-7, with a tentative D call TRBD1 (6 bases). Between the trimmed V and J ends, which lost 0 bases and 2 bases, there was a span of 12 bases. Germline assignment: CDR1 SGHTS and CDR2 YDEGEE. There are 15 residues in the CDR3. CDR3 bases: TGTGCCAGCAGCTTGGTCGGGACAAAAACCTACGAGCAGTACTTC. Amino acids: CASSLVGTKTYEQYF. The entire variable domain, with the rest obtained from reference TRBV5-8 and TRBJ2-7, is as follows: EAGVTQSPTHLIKTRGQQATLRCSPISGHTSVYWYQQALGLGLQFLLWYDEGEERNRGNFPPRFSGRQFPNYSSELNVNALELEDSALYLCASSLVGTKTYEQYFGPGTRLTVT.

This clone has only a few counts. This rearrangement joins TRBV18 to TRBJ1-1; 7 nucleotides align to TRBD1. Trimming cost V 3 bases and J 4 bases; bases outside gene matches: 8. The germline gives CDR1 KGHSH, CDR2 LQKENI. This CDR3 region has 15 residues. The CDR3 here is CASSPQTQGGTEAFF. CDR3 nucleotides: TGTGCCAGCTCACCGCAGACTCAGGGGGGCACTGAAGCTTTCTTT.

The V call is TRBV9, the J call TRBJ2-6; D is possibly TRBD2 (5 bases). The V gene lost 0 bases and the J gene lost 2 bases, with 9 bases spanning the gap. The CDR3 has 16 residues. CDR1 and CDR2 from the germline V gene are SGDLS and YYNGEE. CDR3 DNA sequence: TGTGCCAGCAGCGTAGTACTCGGGGCTGGGGCCAACGTCCTGACTTTC. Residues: CASSVVLGAGANVLTF.

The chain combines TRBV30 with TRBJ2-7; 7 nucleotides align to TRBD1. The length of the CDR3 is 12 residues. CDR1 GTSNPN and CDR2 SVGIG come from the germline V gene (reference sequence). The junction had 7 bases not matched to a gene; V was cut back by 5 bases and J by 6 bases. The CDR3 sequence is CAWGQETGEQYF. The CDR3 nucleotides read TGTGCCTGGGGACAGGAAACGGGCGAGCAGTACTTC.

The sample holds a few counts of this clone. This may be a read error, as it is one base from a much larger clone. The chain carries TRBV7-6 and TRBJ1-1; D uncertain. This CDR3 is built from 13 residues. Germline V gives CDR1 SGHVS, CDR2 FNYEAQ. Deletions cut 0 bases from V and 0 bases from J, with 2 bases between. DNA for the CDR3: TGTGCCAGCAGCTTAGCTTTGAACACTGAAGCTTTCTTT. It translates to CASSLALNTEAFF.

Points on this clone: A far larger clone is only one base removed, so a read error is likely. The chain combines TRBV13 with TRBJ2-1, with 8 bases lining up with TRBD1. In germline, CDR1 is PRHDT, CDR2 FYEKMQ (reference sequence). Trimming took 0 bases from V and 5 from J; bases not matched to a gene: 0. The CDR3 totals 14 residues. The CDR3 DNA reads TGTGCCAGCAGCTTAGGGACAGGGGACAATGAGCAGTTCTTC. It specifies CASSLGTGDNEQFF.

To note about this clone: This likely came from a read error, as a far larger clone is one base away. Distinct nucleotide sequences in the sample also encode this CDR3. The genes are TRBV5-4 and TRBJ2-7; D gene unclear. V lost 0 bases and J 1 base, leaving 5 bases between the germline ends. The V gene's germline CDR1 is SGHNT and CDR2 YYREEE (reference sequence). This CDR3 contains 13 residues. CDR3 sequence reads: CASSLDGSYEQYF. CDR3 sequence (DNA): TGTGCCAGCAGCTTGGACGGGTCCTACGAGCAGTACTTC.

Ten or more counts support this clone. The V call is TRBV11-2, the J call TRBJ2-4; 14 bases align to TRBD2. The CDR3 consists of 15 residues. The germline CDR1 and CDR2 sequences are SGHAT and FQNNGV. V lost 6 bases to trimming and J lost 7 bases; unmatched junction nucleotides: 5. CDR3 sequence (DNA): TGTGCCAGCAGTCGACGGACTAGCGGGGGGAACATTCAGTACTTC. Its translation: CASSRRTSGGNIQYF. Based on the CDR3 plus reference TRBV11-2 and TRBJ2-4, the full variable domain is EAGVAQSPRYKIIEKRQSVAFWCNPISGHATLYWYQQILGQGPKLLIQFQNNGVVDDSQLPKDRFSAERLKGVDSTLKIQPAKLEDSAVYLCASSRRTSGGNIQYFGAGTRLSVL.

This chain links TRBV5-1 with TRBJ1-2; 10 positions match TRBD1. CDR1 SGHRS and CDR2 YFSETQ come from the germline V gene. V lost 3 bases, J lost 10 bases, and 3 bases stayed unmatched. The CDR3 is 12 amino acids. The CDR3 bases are TGCGCCAGCAGCTACGGGACAGGGGACTACACCTTC. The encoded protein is CASSYGTGDYTF.

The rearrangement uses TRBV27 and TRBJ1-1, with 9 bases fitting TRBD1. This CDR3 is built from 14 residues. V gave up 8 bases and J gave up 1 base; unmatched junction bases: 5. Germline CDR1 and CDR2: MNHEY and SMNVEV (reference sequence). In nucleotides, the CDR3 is TGTGCCAGCGGACAGGGGAGGGAGAACACTGAAGCTTTCTTT. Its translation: CASGQGRENTEAFF.

CDR3 nucleotide sequence: TGTGCCAGCAGCCCCTACAGCCGGGACAGTGATAGCAATCAGCCCCAGCATTTT. The encoded protein is CASSPYSRDSDSNQPQHF. The chain is built from TRBV7-3 and TRBJ1-5; 7 positions agree with TRBD1. Germline-derived CDR1 and CDR2 are SGHTA and FQGTGA. The length of the CDR3 is 18 residues. Unmatched junction bases numbered 13, after V lost 5 bases and J lost 0 bases.